These 14 T cell receptor beta chains were sequenced from one sample in a study of regulatory T cells in long-lasting Graves disease. Time point reported: newly diagnosed GD, antithyroid drugs for less than 3 months. The TCR library was prepared using RNA isolated from PBMCs. Construction of TCR beta libraries relied on iRepertoire HTBI primers and on Arm-PCR targeting CDR3 regions. TCRdb called the multiplex PCR reads again in MiXCR, with one record for every CDR3 protein. The data hold fewer than 350,000 distinct CDR3 sequences, with approximately 20% observed a single time. Sequenced material: peripheral blood mononuclear cells (PBMCs), taken at new diagnosis, from a patient treated with antithyroid drugs. The receptor source for this set is a female donor with Graves disease.

This clonotype came up a few times. CDR3 in amino acids: CASSYPQEAGPSTDTQYF. CDR3 nucleotide sequence: TGTGCCAGCAGTTACCCCCAGGAAGCGGGCCCTAGCACAGATACGCAGTATTTT. The genes are TRBV6-9 and TRBJ2-3; the D gene is possibly TRBD2 (6 bases). The ends were cut back, 3 bases at V and 0 bases at J, with 19 bases in the middle. This CDR3 has 18 amino acids. Germline V gene data show CDR1 as MNHGY and CDR2 as SVAAGI.

This clonotype was detected many times. The chain employs TRBV20-1 and TRBJ1-4; TRBD1 matches 8 bases. In germline, CDR1 is DFQATT, CDR2 SNEGSKA (reference sequence). The CDR3 has 14 amino acids. V dropped 4 bases and J dropped 5; count of bases not matched to a gene: 6. CDR3 nucleotide sequence: TGCAGTGCTACTTCCGGGACAGGCAATGAAAAACTGTTTTTT. Translation: CSATSGTGNEKLFF.

In this sample, this clonotype turned up many times. This chain connects TRBV20-1 to TRBJ2-3; a weak D match, TRBD2 (5 bases). The germline V and J ends were trimmed by 2 bases and 1 base, with 7 bases remaining between them. Germline-derived CDR1 and CDR2 are DFQATT and SNEGSKA (reference sequence). The CDR3 runs to 13 residues. The chain's CDR3 is CSARKEGTDTQYF. CDR3 nucleotide sequence: TGCAGTGCTAGAAAGGAGGGCACAGATACGCAGTATTTT.

This clonotype came up many times. The chain combines TRBV7-6 with TRBJ1-6; 8 bases match TRBD1. The CDR3 runs to 18 residues. Germline values: CDR1 SGHVS, CDR2 FNYEAQ. Unmatched junction bases numbered 19, after V lost 5 bases and J lost 10 bases. The CDR3 loop reads CASSPGRPRTGSGSPLHF. CDR3 bases: TGTGCCAGCAGCCCCGGCCGACCCCGGACAGGGTCAGGATCACCCCTCCACTTT. Full variable domain (remainder filled in from reference TRBV7-6 and TRBJ1-6): GAGVSQSPRYKVTKRGQDVALRCDPISGHVSLYWYRQALGQGPEFLTYFNYEAQQDKSGLPNDRFSAERPEGSISTLTIQRTEQRDSAMYRCASSPGRPRTGSGSPLHFGNGTRLTVT.

This clonotype was recorded many times. The chain is built from TRBV11-2 and TRBJ2-1; weak D call: TRBD1 (6 bases). Trimming removed 0 bases from V and 16 bases from J, with 13 bases in between. This CDR3 contains 12 residues. Looked up from germline, CDR1 is SGHAT and CDR2 is FQNNGV. CDR3 loop: CASSLDRDIYFF. CDR3 nucleotide sequence: TGTGCCAGCAGCTTAGATCGGGACATCTATTTCTTC.

This clonotype was picked up a small number of times. V is TRBV28 and J is TRBJ2-1; 12 nucleotides align to TRBD2. V was pared by 4 bases and J by 10 bases, with 5 bases of the junction left unmatched. This CDR3 spans 14 amino acids. CDR1 and CDR2 (germline): MDHEN, SYDVKM. The CDR3 spells CASSSPSGRAEQFF. CDR3 nucleotide sequence: TGTGCCAGCAGTTCGCCTAGCGGGAGGGCCGAGCAGTTCTTC.

The CDR3 nucleotides are TGTGCCAGCAGCTTCGAATGGAGCACTGAAGCTTTCTTT. It yields the protein CASSFEWSTEAFF. The rearrangement joins TRBV7-9 to TRBJ1-1; no clear D. Trimming left V 3 bases short and J 4 bases short, with 9 bases between. CDR3 length: 13 residues. Looked up from germline, CDR1 is SEHNR and CDR2 is FQNEAQ (reference sequence).

This clonotype was seen a handful of times. V is TRBV9 and J is TRBJ2-3; D is undetermined. The V gene lost 0 bases and the J gene lost 4 bases, with 9 bases spanning the gap. Germline lookup yields CDR1 SGDLS and CDR2 YYNGEE. The CDR3 has 14 residues. CDR3: CASSVELGSDTQYF. The DNA of the CDR3 is TGTGCCAGCAGCGTAGAGCTAGGATCAGATACGCAGTATTTT.

This clonotype appeared many times. CDR3 bases: TGTGCCAGTAGAACCCAGGGGCCTGGCTACACCTTC. It is translated as CASRTQGPGYTF. The chain links TRBV19 to TRBJ1-2; a possible D gene is TRBD1 (6 bases). Trimming removed 6 bases from V and 7 bases from J, with 12 bases in between. CDR1 LNHDA and CDR2 SQIVND come from the germline V gene (reference sequence). The length of the CDR3 is 12 residues.

About this clonotype itself: A much bigger clone sits one base away, suggesting this may be a read error. Given the absence of the conserved phenylalanine or tryptophan at the CDR3 end, a read error is likely. The gene calls are TRBV29-1 and TRBJ2-7; 8 bases are shared with TRBD1. The V gene end was trimmed by 4 bases and the J gene end by 6 bases; junction bases not matched to a gene: 5. Germline CDR1 is SQVTM and CDR2 is ANQGSEA. This CDR3 is built from 12 residues. The DNA for the CDR3 is TGCAGCGTTGCCAGGGGGCAAGGCGAGCAGTACCTC. Its protein product is CSVARGQGEQYL.

This clonotype was counted at least ten times. The CDR3 DNA reads as TGTGCCAGCAGTTACAAGGGGTGGGCAACTGGAAACACCATATATTTT. It encodes CASSYKGWATGNTIYF. This chain links TRBV6-9 with TRBJ1-3, with a tentative D call TRBD1 (5 bases). This CDR3 has 16 residues. Trimming pared 3 bases from V and 2 bases from J, leaving 14 bases between. CDR1 is MNHGY and CDR2 is SVAAGI in the germline V gene.

This clonotype occurred many times. The V and J genes are TRBV28 and TRBJ2-2; D is unclear. The CDR3 is 12 amino acids. Deletions cut 6 bases from V and 7 bases from J, with 9 bases between. Germline loops: CDR1 MDHEN, CDR2 SYDVKM. The CDR3 DNA reads as TGTGCCAGCAGCAACTTCGGCGGGGAGCTGTTTTTT. It is translated as CASSNFGGELFF.

This clonotype was observed at least ten times. The rearrangement uses TRBV29-1 and TRBJ2-1, with TRBD1 as a possible D gene (5 bases). Germline V gene lookup returns CDR1 SQVTM and CDR2 ANQGSEA. The V and J ends lost 7 bases and 10 bases respectively, with 14 bases between them. The CDR3 totals 11 residues. CDR3 bases: TGCAGCGCTGGGGCGGCCCCCGAGCAGTTCTTC. This encodes CSAGAAPEQFF.

This clonotype was detected many times. The rearrangement joins TRBV20-1 to TRBJ2-7; D may be TRBD1 (6 bases). Germline V gene data show CDR1 as DFQATT and CDR2 as SNEGSKA (reference sequence). CDR3 length: 14 residues. V was clipped by 6 bases and J by 0 bases, with 15 bases between them. CDR3 loop: CSAAVGGSSYEQYF. The CDR3 coding sequence is TGCAGTGCAGCAGTTGGGGGCAGCTCCTACGAGCAGTACTTC.